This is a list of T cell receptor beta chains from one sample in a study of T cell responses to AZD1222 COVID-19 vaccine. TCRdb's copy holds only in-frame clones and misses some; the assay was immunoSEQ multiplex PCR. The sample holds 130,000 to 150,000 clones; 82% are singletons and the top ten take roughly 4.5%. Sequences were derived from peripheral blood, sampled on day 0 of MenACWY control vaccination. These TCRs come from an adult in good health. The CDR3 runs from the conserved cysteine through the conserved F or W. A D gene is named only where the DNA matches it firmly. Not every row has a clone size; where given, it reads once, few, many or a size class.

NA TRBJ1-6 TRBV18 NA CASSPNLGGEGNSPLHF TGTGCCAGCTCACCTAACCTAGGGGGAGAAGGTAATTCACCCCTCCACTTT
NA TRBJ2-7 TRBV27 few CASSFRARGEQYF TGTGCCAGCAGTTTTCGGGCGCGGGGCGAGCAGTACTTC
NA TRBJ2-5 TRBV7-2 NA CASSLVAGSRAQYF TGTGCCAGCAGCTTAGTCGCGGGGAGCAGGGCCCAGTACTTC
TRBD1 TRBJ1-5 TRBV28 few CASSYGTGGENQPQHF TGTGCCAGCAGTTATGGGACAGGGGGGGAAAATCAGCCCCAGCATTTT
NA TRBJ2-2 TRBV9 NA CASSSLGVSTGELFF TGTGCCAGCAGCTCCCTCGGAGTGAGCACCGGGGAGCTGTTTTTT
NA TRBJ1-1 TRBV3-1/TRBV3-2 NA CASSQDGPNTEAFF TGTGCCAGCAGCCAAGACGGCCCGAACACTGAAGCTTTCTTT
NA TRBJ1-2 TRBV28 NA CASSLSGGYGYTF TGTGCCAGCAGTTTAAGTGGGGGGTATGGCTACACCTTC
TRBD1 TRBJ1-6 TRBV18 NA CASSGGQGYSPLHF TGTGCCAGCTCAGGGGGACAGGGGTATTCACCCCTCCACTTT
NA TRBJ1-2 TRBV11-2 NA CASSLDRTRLNYGYTF TGTGCCAGCAGCTTAGATCGTACGCGCCTTAACTATGGCTACACCTTC
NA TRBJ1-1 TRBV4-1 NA CASSRNDGRSEAFF TGCGCCAGCAGCCGTAATGATGGACGGAGTGAAGCTTTCTTT
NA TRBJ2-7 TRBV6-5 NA CASSDSLINHEQYF TGTGCCAGCAGCGACTCTCTTATAAACCACGAGCAGTACTTC
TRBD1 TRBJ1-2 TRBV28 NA CASSLTLSGTGVEGYTF TGTGCCAGCAGTTTAACCCTTTCCGGGACAGGGGTAGAAGGCTACACCTTC
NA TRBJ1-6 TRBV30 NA CAWSPKQGRNSPLHF TGTGCCTGGAGTCCTAAACAGGGACGTAATTCACCCCTCCACTTT
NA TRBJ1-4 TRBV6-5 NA CASSLSAGRPF TGTGCCAGCAGTTTGTCCGCCGGGAGGCCCTTT
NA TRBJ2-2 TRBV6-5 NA CASSYVGYTGELFF TGTGCCAGCAGTTACGTCGGGTACACCGGGGAGCTGTTTTTT
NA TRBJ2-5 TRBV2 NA CASSDGGRGKETQYF TGTGCCAGCAGTGATGGGGGCAGGGGTAAGGAGACCCAGTACTTC
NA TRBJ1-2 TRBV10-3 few CAISESGEYGYTF TGTGCCATCAGTGAGTCGGGGGAGTATGGCTACACCTTC
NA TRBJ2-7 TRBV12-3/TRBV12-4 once CASSLRAGFEQYF TGTGCCAGCAGCCTCCGGGCGGGCTTTGAGCAGTACTTC
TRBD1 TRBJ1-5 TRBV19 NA CASRDREGQPQHF TGTGCCAGCAGGGACAGGGAGGGTCAGCCCCAGCATTTT
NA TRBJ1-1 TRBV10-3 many CAISEQTNTEAFF TGTGCCATCAGTGAACAGACGAACACTGAAGCTTTCTTT
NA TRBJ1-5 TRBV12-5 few CASGLVLRAPGGQPQHF TGTGCTAGTGGTTTGGTACTTCGCGCCCCGGGTGGTCAGCCCCAGCATTTT
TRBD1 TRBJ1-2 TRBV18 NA CASSPGQGATNYGYTF TGTGCCAGCTCACCAGGACAGGGGGCGACTAACTATGGCTACACCTTC
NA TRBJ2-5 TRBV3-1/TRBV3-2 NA CASSPGGAFQETQYF TGTGCCAGCAGCCCTGGGGGGGCCTTCCAAGAGACCCAGTACTTC
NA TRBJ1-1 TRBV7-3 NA CASSARGADTEAFF TGTGCCAGCAGTGCCCGGGGGGCGGACACTGAAGCTTTCTTT
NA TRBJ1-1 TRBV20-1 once CSAAGHTEAFF TGCAGTGCCGCAGGGCACACTGAAGCTTTCTTT
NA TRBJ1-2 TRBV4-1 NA CASSPGTGSGQRWGYTF TGCGCCAGCAGCCCCGGGACGGGGTCAGGACAGAGATGGGGCTACACCTTC
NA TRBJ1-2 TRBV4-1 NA CASSQDTLYGYTF TGCGCCAGCAGCCAGGACACGCTCTATGGCTACACCTTC
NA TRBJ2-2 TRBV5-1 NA CASREGVNTGELFF TGCGCCAGCCGAGAGGGGGTAAACACCGGGGAGCTGTTTTTT
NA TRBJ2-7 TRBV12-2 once CASRLDMTGTSYEQYF TGTGCAAGTCGCTTAGACATGACAGGGACCTCCTACGAGCAGTACTTC
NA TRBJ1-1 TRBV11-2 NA CASREVFAEAFF TGTGCCAGCAGGGAGGTTTTCGCTGAAGCTTTCTTT
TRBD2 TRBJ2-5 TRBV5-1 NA CASSTSGGAETQYF TGCGCCAGCAGCACTAGCGGGGGGGCTGAGACCCAGTACTTC
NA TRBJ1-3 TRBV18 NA CASSPPEAWVGNTIYF TGTGCCAGCTCACCACCAGAGGCCTGGGTTGGAAACACCATATATTTT
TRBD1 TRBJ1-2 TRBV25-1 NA CASSATGANYGYTF TGTGCCAGCAGCGCAACAGGGGCTAACTATGGCTACACCTTC
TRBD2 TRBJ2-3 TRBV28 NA CASTPSGGANTQYF TGTGCCAGCACCCCTAGCGGGGGGGCTAATACGCAGTATTTT
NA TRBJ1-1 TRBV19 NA CANHRVNTEAFF TGTGCCAACCACAGGGTGAACACTGAAGCTTTCTTT
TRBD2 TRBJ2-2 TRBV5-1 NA CASRGRGGNTGELFF TGCGCCAGCAGGGGGAGGGGCGGTAACACCGGGGAGCTGTTTTTT
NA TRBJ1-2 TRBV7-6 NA CASSLDQGYGYTF TGTGCCAGCAGCTTAGATCAGGGTTATGGCTACACCTTC
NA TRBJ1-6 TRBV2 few CASSETDRYNSPLHF TGTGCCAGCAGTGAAACGGACCGCTATAATTCACCCCTCCACTTT
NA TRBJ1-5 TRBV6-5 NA CASISGNQPQHF TGTGCCAGCATCAGCGGTAATCAGCCCCAGCATTTT
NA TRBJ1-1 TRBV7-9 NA CASSLDVENTEAFF TGTGCCAGCAGCTTAGACGTTGAGAACACTGAAGCTTTCTTT
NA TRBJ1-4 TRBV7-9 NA CASSHLPGSATNEKLFF TGTGCCAGCAGCCACCTACCTGGGAGCGCAACTAATGAAAAACTGTTTTTT
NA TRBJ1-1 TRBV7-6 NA CASSLLTGVNTEAFF TGTGCCAGCAGCTTATTAACAGGCGTTAACACTGAAGCTTTCTTT
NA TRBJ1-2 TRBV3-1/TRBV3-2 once CASSPGQNYGYTF TGTGCCAGCAGTCCCGGACAGAACTATGGCTACACCTTC
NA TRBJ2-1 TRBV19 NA CASRLQGLQGENEQFF TGTGCCAGTAGACTCCAGGGCCTCCAGGGAGAGAATGAGCAGTTCTTC
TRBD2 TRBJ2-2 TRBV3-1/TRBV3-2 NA CASSSTLAGMNTGELFF TGTGCCAGCAGTTCTACCTTAGCGGGTATGAACACCGGGGAGCTGTTTTTT
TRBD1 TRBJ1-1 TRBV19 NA CASSNRGQDEAFF TGTGCCAGTAGTAATAGGGGGCAGGATGAAGCTTTCTTT
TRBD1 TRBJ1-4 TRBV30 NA CAWSEDREGKLFF TGTGCCTGGAGCGAGGACAGGGAGGGAAAACTGTTTTTT
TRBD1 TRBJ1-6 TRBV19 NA CAISGGPNSPLHF TGTGCCATCTCAGGGGGTCCCAATTCACCCCTCCACTTT